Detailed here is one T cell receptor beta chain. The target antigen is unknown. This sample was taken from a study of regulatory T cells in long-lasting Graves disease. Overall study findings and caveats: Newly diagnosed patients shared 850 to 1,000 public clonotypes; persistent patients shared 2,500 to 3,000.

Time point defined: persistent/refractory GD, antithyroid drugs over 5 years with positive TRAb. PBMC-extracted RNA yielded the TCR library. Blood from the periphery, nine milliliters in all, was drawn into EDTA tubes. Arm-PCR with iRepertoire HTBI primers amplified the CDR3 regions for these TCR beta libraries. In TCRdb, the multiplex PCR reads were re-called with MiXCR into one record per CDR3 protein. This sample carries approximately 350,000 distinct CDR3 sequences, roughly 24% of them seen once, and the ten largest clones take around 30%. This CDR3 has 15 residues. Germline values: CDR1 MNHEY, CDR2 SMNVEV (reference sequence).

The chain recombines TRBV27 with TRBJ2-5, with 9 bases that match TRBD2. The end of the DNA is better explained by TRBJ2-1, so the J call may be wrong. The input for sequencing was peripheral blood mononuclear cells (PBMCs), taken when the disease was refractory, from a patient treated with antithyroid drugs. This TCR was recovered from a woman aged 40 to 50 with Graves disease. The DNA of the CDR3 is TGTGCCAGCAGTCGCCGGGGGATAGCGGGAGATGAGCAGTTCTTC. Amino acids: CASSRRGIAGDEQFF.